This T cell receptor (beta chain) was sequenced during a study of blood T cell repertoires in COVID-19. Study-wide background: Sites across the United States, Italy and Spain contributed samples from acute and convalescent COVID-19.

This clone was observed a few times. The V end lost 5 bases, the J end lost 7 bases, and 9 bases lay between the germline ends. CDR1 is MDHEN, CDR2 SYDVKM, per germline. There are 12 residues in the CDR3. Clones were sequenced by immunoSEQ multiplex PCR, and TCRdb holds only the in-frame ones, with some missing. Here the sample spans some 110,000 clones, roughly four fifths being singletons. This rearrangement joins TRBV28 to TRBJ2-1; possible D gene TRBD1, 5 bases. The TCR sequence derives from a woman aged 55-75 years with acute or convalescent COVID-19. Sequencing was performed on peripheral blood. CDR3: CASSLDRNEQFF. In DNA form, the CDR3 reads TGTGCCAGCAGTCTCGACAGAAATGAGCAGTTCTTC.